What follows describes a single TCR beta chain. Its target is unknown. These data originate in a study of regulatory dendritic cells for organ transplantation. General study points: Regulatory dendritic cells appeared to expand memory CD8+ clones less than mature ones. Resting memory CD8+ T cells held the most alloreactive clonotypes.

Profiled with immunoSEQ multiplex PCR; TCRdb holds only in-frame clones, not every one. The sample records tens of thousands of clones, roughly 84% being singletons. Memory T cells were CD45RO+, naive were CD45RA+, sorted by FACS. This clonotype was obtained from a human donor in good health. What was sequenced was naive CD8+ T cells from blood. Subset defined: CD45RA+ naive T cells.

For the CDR3, the DNA is TGTGCCAGCCGACCTGGACAGGGAGAGACCCAGTACTTC. Residues: CASRPGQGETQYF. The chain recombines TRBV2 with TRBJ2-5; 8 positions agree with TRBD1. There are 13 residues in the CDR3. Losses at the gene ends were 8 bases for V and 4 bases for J; bases not matched to a gene: 6. The V gene's germline CDR1 is SNHLY and CDR2 FYNNEI.